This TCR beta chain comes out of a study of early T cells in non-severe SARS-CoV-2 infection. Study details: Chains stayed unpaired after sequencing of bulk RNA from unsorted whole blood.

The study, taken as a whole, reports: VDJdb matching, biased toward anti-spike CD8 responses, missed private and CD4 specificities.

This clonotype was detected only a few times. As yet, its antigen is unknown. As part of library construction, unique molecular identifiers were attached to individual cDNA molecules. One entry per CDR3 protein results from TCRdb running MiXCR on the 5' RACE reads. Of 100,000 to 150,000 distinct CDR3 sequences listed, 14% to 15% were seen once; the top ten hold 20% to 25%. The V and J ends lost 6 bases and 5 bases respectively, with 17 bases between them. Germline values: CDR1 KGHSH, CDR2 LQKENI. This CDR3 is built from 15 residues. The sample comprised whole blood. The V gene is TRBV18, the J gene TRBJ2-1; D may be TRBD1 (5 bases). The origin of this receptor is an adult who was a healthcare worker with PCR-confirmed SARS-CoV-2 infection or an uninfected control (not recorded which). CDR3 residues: CASSSDAAGNNEQFF. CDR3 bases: TGTGCCAGCTCCTCCGATGCGGCAGGGAACAATGAGCAGTTCTTC.